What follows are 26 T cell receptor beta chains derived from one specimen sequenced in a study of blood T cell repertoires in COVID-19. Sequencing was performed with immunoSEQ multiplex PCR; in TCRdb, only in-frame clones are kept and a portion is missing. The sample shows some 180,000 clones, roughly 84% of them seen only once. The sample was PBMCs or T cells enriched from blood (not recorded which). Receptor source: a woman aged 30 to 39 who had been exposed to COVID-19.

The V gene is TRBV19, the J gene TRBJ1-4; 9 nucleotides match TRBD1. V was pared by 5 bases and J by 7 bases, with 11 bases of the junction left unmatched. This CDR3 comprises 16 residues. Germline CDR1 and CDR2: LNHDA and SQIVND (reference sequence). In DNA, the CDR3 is TGTGCCAGTAGTTCTCCGGGACGGGACAGGGCTGAAAAACTGTTTTTT. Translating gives CASSSPGRDRAEKLFF.

The CDR3 sequence is CASSPQPFSGYGYTF. The CDR3 coding sequence is TGTGCCAGCAGCCCCCAACCATTTTCGGGCTATGGCTACACCTTC. The rearrangement links TRBV9 to TRBJ1-2; the D is unclear. This CDR3 has 15 amino acids. Germline assignment: CDR1 SGDLS and CDR2 YYNGEE. V lost 4 bases, J lost 4 bases, and 17 bases lay in between.

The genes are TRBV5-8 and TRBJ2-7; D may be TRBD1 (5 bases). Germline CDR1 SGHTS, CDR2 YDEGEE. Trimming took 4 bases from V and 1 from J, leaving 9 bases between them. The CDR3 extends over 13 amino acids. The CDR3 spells CASSRQGSYEQYF. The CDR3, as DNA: TGTGCCAGCAGCCGTCAGGGATCCTACGAGCAGTACTTC.

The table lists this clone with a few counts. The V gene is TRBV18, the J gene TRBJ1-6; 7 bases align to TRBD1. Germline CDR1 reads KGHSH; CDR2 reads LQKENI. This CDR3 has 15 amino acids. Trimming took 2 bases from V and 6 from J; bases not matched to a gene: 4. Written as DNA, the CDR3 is TGTGCCAGCTCACCAGGAGGGGGCGTTAATTCACCCCTCCACTTT. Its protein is CASSPGGGVNSPLHF.

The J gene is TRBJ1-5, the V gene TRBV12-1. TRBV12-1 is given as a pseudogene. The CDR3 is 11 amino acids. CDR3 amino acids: CASSFVVTRHF. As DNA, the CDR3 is TGTGCCAGCAGCTTTGTTGTCACGCGGCATTTT.

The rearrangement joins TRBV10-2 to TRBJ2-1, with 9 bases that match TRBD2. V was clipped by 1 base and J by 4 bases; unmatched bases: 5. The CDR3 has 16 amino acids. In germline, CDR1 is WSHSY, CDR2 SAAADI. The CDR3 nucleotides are TGCGCCAGCAGTGAGTTTCTAGCGGGGATTTACAATGAGCAGTTCTTC. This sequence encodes CASSEFLAGIYNEQFF.

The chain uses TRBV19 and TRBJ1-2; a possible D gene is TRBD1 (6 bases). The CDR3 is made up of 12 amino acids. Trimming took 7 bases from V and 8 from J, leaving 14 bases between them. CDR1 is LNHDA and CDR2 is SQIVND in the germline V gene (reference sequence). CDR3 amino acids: CASTIGGLGYTF. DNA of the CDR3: TGTGCCAGTACCATCGGGGGGCTGGGCTACACCTTC.

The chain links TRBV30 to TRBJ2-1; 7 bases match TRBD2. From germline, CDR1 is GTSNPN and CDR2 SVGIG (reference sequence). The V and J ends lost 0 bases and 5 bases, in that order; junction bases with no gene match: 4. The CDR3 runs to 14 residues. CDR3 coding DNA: TGTGCCTGGAGTGTGCAGCGGGGTGACAATGAGCAGTTCTTC. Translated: CAWSVQRGDNEQFF.

CDR3 nucleotides: TGTGCCAGCAGTGCCGGGACAGTCAATTCACCCCTCCACTTT. This translates into CASSAGTVNSPLHF. V and J are TRBV7-2 and TRBJ1-6; 7 bases match TRBD1. This CDR3 is built from 14 residues. V trimming: 6 bases; J trimming: 7 bases; junction bases outside the gene matches: 6. From germline, CDR1 is SGHTA and CDR2 FQGNSA.

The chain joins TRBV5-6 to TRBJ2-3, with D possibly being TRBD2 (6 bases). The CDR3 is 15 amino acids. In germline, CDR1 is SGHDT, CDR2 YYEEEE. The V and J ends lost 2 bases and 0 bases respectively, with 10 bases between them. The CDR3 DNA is TGTGCCAGCAGCTTCACTAGCTCTAGCACAGATACGCAGTATTTT. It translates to CASSFTSSSTDTQYF.

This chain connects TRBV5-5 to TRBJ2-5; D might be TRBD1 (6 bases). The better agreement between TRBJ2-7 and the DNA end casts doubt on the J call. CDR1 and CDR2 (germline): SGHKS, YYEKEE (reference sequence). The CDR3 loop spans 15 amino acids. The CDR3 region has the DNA TGTGCCAGCAACTTTTTCTCTACAGGGACCGACGAGCAGTACTTC. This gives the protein CASNFFSTGTDEQYF.

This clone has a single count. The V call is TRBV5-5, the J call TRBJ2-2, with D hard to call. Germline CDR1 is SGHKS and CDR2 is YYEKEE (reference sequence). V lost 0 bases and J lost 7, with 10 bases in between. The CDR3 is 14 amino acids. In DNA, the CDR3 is TGTGCCAGCAGCTTGGCGCCGGGTGTCGGGGAGCTGTTTTTT. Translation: CASSLAPGVGELFF.

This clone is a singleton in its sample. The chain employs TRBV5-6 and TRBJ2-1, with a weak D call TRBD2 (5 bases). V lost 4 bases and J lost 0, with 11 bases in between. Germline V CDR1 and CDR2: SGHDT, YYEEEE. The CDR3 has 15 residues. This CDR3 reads CASSLGVSSYNEQFF. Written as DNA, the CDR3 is TGTGCCAGCAGCCTGGGAGTTTCCTCCTACAATGAGCAGTTCTTC.

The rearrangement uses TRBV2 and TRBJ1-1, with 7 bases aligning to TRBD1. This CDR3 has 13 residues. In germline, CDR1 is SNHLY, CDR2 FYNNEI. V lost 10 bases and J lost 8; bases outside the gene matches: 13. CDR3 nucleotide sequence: TGTGCCACCCAGAAGGAGCCGGACAGGGAAGCTTTCTTT. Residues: CATQKEPDREAFF.

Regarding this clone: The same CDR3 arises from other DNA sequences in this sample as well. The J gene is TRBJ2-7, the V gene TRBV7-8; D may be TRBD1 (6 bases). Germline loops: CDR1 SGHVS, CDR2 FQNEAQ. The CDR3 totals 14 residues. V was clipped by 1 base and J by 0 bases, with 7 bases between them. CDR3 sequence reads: CASSLDRDSYEQYF. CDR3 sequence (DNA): TGTGCCAGCAGCTTAGACAGGGACTCCTACGAGCAGTACTTC.

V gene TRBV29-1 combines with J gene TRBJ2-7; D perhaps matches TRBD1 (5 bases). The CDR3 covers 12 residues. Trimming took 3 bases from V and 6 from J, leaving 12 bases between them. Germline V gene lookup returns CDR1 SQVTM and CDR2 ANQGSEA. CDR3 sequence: CSVDGRGGEQYF. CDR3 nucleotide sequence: TGCAGCGTTGATGGTAGGGGCGGCGAGCAGTACTTC.

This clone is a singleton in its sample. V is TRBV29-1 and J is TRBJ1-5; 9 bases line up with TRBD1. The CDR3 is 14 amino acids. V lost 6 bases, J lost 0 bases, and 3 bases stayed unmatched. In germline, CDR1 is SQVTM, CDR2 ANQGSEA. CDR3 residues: CSVPGQGSNQPQHF. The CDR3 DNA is TGCAGCGTCCCGGGACAGGGTAGCAATCAGCCCCAGCATTTT.

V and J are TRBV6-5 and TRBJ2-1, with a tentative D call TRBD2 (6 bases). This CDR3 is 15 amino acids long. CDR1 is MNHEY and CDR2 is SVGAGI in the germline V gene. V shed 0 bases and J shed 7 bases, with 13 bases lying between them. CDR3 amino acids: CASSYSVGEANEQFF. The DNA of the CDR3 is TGTGCCAGCAGTTACTCTGTCGGGGAGGCGAATGAGCAGTTCTTC.

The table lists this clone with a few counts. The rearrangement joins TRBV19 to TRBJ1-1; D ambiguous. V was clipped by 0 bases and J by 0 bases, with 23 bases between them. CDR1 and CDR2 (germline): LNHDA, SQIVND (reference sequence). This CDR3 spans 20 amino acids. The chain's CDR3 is CASSIDPSRRRDYLNTEAFF. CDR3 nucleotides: TGTGCCAGTAGTATAGATCCCTCCCGGAGGAGGGATTATCTGAACACTGAAGCTTTCTTT.

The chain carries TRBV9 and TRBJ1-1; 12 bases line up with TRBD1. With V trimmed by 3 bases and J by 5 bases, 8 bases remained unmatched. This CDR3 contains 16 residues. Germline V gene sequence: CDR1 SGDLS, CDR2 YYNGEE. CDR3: CASSASRDRGRTEAFF. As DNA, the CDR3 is TGTGCCAGCAGCGCATCCAGGGACAGGGGGCGGACTGAAGCTTTCTTT.

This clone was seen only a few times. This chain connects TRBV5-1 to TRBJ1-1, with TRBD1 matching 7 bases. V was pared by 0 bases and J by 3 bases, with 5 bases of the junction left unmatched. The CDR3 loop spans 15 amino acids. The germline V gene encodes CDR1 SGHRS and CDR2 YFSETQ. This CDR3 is CASSLGPDRDTEAFF. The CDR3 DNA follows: TGCGCCAGCAGCTTGGGACCTGACAGGGACACTGAAGCTTTCTTT. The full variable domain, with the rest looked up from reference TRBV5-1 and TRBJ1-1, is KAGVTQTPRYLIKTRGQQVTLSCSPISGHRSVSWYQQTPGQGLQFLFEYFSETQRNKGNFPGRFSGRQFSNSRSEMNVSTLELGDSALYLCASSLGPDRDTEAFFGQGTRLTVV.

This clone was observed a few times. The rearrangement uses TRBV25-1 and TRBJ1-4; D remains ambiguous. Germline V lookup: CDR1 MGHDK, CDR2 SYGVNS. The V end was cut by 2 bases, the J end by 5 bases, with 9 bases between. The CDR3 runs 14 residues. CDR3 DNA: TGTGCCAGCAGTGAACTTGAGGGAAATGAAAAACTGTTTTTT. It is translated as CASSELEGNEKLFF.

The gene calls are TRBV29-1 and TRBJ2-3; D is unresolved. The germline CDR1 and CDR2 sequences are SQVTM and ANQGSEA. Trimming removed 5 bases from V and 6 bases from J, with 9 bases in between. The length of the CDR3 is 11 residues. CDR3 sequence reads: CSVNLLDTQYF. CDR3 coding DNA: TGCAGCGTTAACTTGCTGGATACGCAGTATTTT.

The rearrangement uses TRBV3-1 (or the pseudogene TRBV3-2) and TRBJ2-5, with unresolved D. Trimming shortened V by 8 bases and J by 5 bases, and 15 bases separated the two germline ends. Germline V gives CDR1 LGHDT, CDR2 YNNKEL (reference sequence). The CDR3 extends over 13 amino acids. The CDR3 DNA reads TGTGCCAGCGGTCCACAGCTCTTGGAGACCCAGTACTTC. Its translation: CASGPQLLETQYF.

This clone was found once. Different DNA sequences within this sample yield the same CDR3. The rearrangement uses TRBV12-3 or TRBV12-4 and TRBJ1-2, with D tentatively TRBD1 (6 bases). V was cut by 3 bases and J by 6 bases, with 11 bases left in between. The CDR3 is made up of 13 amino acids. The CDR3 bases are TGTGCCAGCAGTTTTGGCACAGGGCATGGCTACACCTTC. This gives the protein CASSFGTGHGYTF.

Here the CDR3 reads CASSLKRTRRSTEAFF. In nucleotides, the CDR3 is TGTGCCAGCAGCCTTAAACGGACACGCAGGAGTACTGAAGCTTTCTTT. The chain carries TRBV3-1 (or the pseudogene TRBV3-2) and TRBJ1-1; possible D gene TRBD1, 5 bases. Germline lookup yields CDR1 LGHDT and CDR2 YNNKEL (reference sequence). With 4 bases removed from V and 5 bases from J, the gap between germline ends came to 20 bases. The CDR3 length is 16 residues.